This T cell receptor (beta chain) was found in a study of T cell clones after liver transplantation. Looking at the study overall: Three of the eight recipients were HCV-positive; the rest had non-autoimmune, non-viral transplant indications. General study points: In two subjects, few donor cells limited the measurable donor-reactive repertoire.

Trimming removed 5 bases at V and 0 bases at J, with 8 bases between. The CDR3 sequence is 14 residues long. Germline V gene sequence: CDR1 MNHEY, CDR2 SMNVEV (reference sequence). Concerning this clone itself: Its antigen is still unknown.

Repertoires were generated with immunoSEQ multiplex PCR, while TCRdb's copy carries only in-frame clones and drops some. Of about 21,000 clones in the sample, over 85% were seen once. This chain connects TRBV27 to TRBJ2-1; no reliable D call. The TCR was taken from a human patient who received a liver transplant. Part of the T cell pool may stem from the graft donor. The sample consisted of CD8+ T cells from blood, taken about 26 months after liver transplant. Here the CDR3 reads CASSPLGSYNEQFF. CDR3 nucleotides: TGTGCCAGCAGTCCCCTAGGCTCCTACAATGAGCAGTTCTTC.